Listed here is a single T cell receptor (beta chain). This sample was taken from a study of OX40 agonist ivuxolimab in advanced cancers. For the study at large: The patients got ivuxolimab, which is an agonistic anti-OX40 (CD134) antibody. Prior anti-PD-1, anti-PD-L1 or anti-CTLA-4 therapy was allowed; approximately 41% had some.

Looked up from germline, CDR1 is GTSNPN and CDR2 is SVGIG (reference sequence). The length of the CDR3 is 12 residues. The germline V and J ends were trimmed by 2 bases and 6 bases, with 10 bases remaining between them. Sequencing used immunoSEQ multiplex PCR; TCRdb keeps in-frame clones, though not all of them. The sample shows 55,000 to 65,000 clones, around 86% of them seen only once. This chain connects TRBV30 to TRBJ1-1; no clear D. The receptor's source is an adult with an advanced solid tumor such as melanoma, head and neck, liver or kidney cancer. The sequences come from CD4+ or CD8+ T cells sorted from blood, collected in a trial of the OX40 agonist ivuxolimab. CDR3 residues: CAWSRAFAEAFF. CDR3 coding DNA: TGTGCCTGGAGTAGGGCGTTCGCTGAAGCTTTCTTT. Full variable domain (remainder filled in from reference TRBV30 and TRBJ1-1): SQTIHQWPATLVQPVGSPLSLECTVEGTSNPNLYWYRQAAGRGLQLLFYSVGIGQISSEVPQNLSASRPQDRQFILSSKKLLLSDSGFYLCAWSRAFAEAFFGQGTRLTVV.